This T cell receptor (beta chain) comes out of a study of T cells in Graves' hyperthyroidism and ophthalmopathy. Study background: Peripheral blood was taken when the disease was first diagnosed, before any treatment began.

This clonotype was seen ten or more times. Per germline, CDR1 SNHLY and CDR2 FYNNEI. This CDR3 spans 14 amino acids. Trimming shortened V by 2 bases and J by 8 bases, and 15 bases separated the two germline ends. Newly diagnosed hyperthyroidism, duration under 2 months, in patients aged 18 to 65. Pregnant or lactating patients were excluded, as were those with uncontrolled infection or other autoimmune disease. Isolation of PBMCs was performed on around 9.8 ml fresh peripheral blood. It was RNA transcripts that yielded the amplified TCR beta CDR3 regions. The HTBI primer set served for first-round RT-PCR of the TCR CDR3. A single record per CDR3 protein comes from TCRdb applying MiXCR to the multiplex PCR reads. The sample has around 280,000 distinct CDR3 sequences, about 14% seen once; the top ten hold roughly 7.5%.

The sequenced sample consisted of blood. The chain recombines TRBV2 with TRBJ1-1, with D possibly matching TRBD1 (5 bases). The clonotype originates from a woman aged 25 to 39 with Graves' hyperthyroidism that later progressed to Graves' ophthalmopathy. CDR3 sequence (DNA): TGTGCCAGCAGTGAATTTTTGGGGACGGAGGAAGCTTTCTTT. Protein: CASSEFLGTEEAFF.